This T cell receptor (beta chain) is drawn from a study of blood T cell repertoires in COVID-19 (dated by TCRdb to about 2020). Regarding the complete study: The collaborator samples originated in the United States, Italy and Spain and spanned the acute and convalescent phases of COVID-19. Samples were obtained from the ongoing ImmuneRACE study (first 160 participants) and from about 1,300 subjects provided by 6 global collaborators. Where available, HLA class I and class II types were obtained from metadata supplied by the sample provider rather than from assay-based typing. Deeply sampled blood TCRbeta repertoires from subjects exposed to, actively infected with, or recovered from COVID-19 were included in the dataset. The repertoires were made available in a free public database intended to serve as a resource for research on the immune response to SARS-CoV-2. A de-identified subject ID, COVID-19 status, age in years and sex were almost always included in the sample metadata. The material from the prospective study consisted of cDNA or gDNA derived from T cells, B-cell-depleted T cells, or PBMCs.

Overall study outcomes, separate from this receptor: The amount of clinical and demographic metadata varied by source and participant and was provided uncurated.

Whole blood was collected in K2EDTA tubes by collaborating institutions according to the institutions' own protocols. For TCRbeta analysis, collaborators shipped samples in one of three forms: frozen whole blood, isolated PBMCs, or DNA extracted from either of those sample types. To note about this clone: This clone's antigen is unknown. No base quality values were provided; no much bigger clone lies one nucleotide off.

The immunoSEQ Assay, a bias-controlled multiplex PCR, was used to amplify TCRbeta CDR3 regions from genomic DNA. The published analysis was carried out like this. The number of nucleated cells in each sample was estimated from the amplification of reference gene primers within the assay. To quantify the absolute abundance of each unique TCRbeta CDR3 rearrangement, sequence reads were collapsed and filtered. For each sample, productive Simpson clonality was calculated as the square root of Simpson's diversity index across productive rearrangements. Sourced from immuneACCESS, this table was stored by TCRdb with only in-frame sequences that have V and J called. A share of the clones is absent; for the studies checked, an unresolved V gene accounts for under half, and the remainder has no known explanation. The DNA gave D and trimming, while V, J and clone size come from that table. Across this sample there are around 200,000 clones, with about 80% seen only once. The top ten constitute around 2.4% of the sample.

Sequencing was done on a sample of peripheral blood. The TCR sequence derives from a human donor with acute or convalescent COVID-19. The donor label of this sample is uncertain.

The encoded CDR3 is CARSGLAGGGEQFF. In nucleotides, the sequence is TGTGCCCGCTCAGGACTAGCGGGAGGTGGCGAGCAGTTCTTC. The chain is assembled from TRBV28 and TRBJ2-1, with 14 bases aligning to TRBD2. The germline V and J ends show losses of 11 bases and 10 bases respectively, and no gene match explains 10 bases of the junction. Reading from cysteine to phenylalanine, the CDR3 counts 14 amino acids. Only the CDR3 DNA stays, 42 bases, in frame from base 1. Taken from the germline V gene, the CDR1 and CDR2 loops are MDHEN and SYDVKM. Full variable domain (CDR3 extended with the reference TRBV28 and TRBJ2-1 proteins): DVKVTQSSRYLVKRTGEKVFLECVQDMDHENMFWYRQDPGLGLRLIYFSYDVKMKEKGDIPEGYSVSREKKERFSLILESASTNQTSMYLCARSGLAGGGEQFFGPGTRLTVL.